These 5 T cell receptor beta chains came from one sample sequenced in a study of CD8+ T cells in alopecia areata. The sequencing template was cDNA reverse transcribed from extracted RNA. This table comes from immunoSEQ multiplex PCR, and its TCRdb copy is limited to in-frame clones, with some not included. The repertoire holds some 160,000 clones, with 50% to 70% as singletons. Treatment described: oral pan-JAK inhibitor, 5-10 mg twice daily. This sample comprised CD4+ T cells sorted from blood, obtained at week 4, from a patient treated with tofacitinib. The source of these receptors is a human donor with alopecia areata.

The chain links TRBV5-1 to TRBJ2-1, with D possibly TRBD1 on 6 matching bases. This CDR3 comprises 13 residues. Germline V gene sequence: CDR1 SGHRS, CDR2 YFSETQ. The V end was cut by 1 base, the J end by 7 bases, with 9 bases between. The CDR3 region is CASSLTGLNEQFF. The DNA of the CDR3 is TGCGCCAGCAGCTTGACAGGGCTTAATGAGCAGTTCTTC.

The chain joins TRBV29-1 to TRBJ2-7, with a tentative D call TRBD2 (5 bases). The germline V and J ends were trimmed by 4 bases and 2 bases, with 9 bases remaining between them. The germline gives CDR1 SQVTM, CDR2 ANQGSEA. The CDR3 contains 12 residues. The CDR3 nucleotides are TGCAGCGTTGCGGGGTCCCCCTACGAGCAGTACTTC. Protein sequence: CSVAGSPYEQYF.

This clone was detected once. The rearrangement links TRBV2 to TRBJ2-5; maybe TRBD1 (5 bases). CDR1 is SNHLY, CDR2 FYNNEI, per germline. V gave up 6 bases and J gave up 7 bases, with 15 bases separating them. The CDR3 runs 13 residues. The CDR3 loop is CASRTATLGTQYF. The DNA of the CDR3 is TGTGCCAGCAGGACAGCTACGTTAGGGACCCAGTACTTC.

The J gene is TRBJ2-3, the V gene TRBV30; D is undetermined. The CDR3 consists of 15 residues. Per the germline V gene, CDR1 is GTSNPN and CDR2 is SVGIG (reference sequence). Between the trimmed V and J ends, which lost 1 base and 1 base, there was a span of 12 bases. The CDR3 reads CAWSDPRKGTDTQYF. In DNA, the CDR3 is TGTGCCTGGAGTGACCCCAGAAAGGGCACAGATACGCAGTATTTT.

The chain employs TRBV29-1 and TRBJ1-2; D is perhaps TRBD1 (5 bases). V was pared by 6 bases and J by 1 base, with 15 bases between. The V gene's germline CDR1 is SQVTM and CDR2 ANQGSEA. The CDR3 is made up of 14 amino acids. The CDR3 nucleotides read TGCAGCGTAGCTCCCGGGACGGGTAACTATGGCTACACCTTC. This codes for CSVAPGTGNYGYTF.